This TCR beta chain was obtained from a study of cytomegalovirus exposure and HLA in healthy donors. Everyone who donated was a healthy bone marrow donor. About this clone: Its target is not known.

The PCR was carried out with 60 Vbeta primers and 13 Jbeta primers. Some clones are missing from TCRdb's copy, which holds only in-frame ones; the method was immunoSEQ multiplex PCR. The table has hundreds of thousands of clones, over 80% seen once. CDR3 length: 20 amino acids. Per the germline V gene, CDR1 is LNHDA and CDR2 is SQIVND (reference sequence). After removal of 1 base from V and 1 base from J, the junction contained 14 bases not matched to a gene. Study results and limitations: In a later analysis, productive TCRs from donors in an Asian-associated ancestry cluster reportedly carried fewer N-insertions than the cohort mean. In a later analysis, most CMV-associated TCR beta chains appeared HLA-restricted.

The J gene is TRBJ2-1, the V gene TRBV19, with TRBD2 matching over 9 bases. The clonotype comes from a boy aged 2 to 10 in good health and CMV-seronegative. Sequenced: PBMCs. The CDR3 reads CASSIGALLTSGLSYNEQFF. CDR3 nucleotide sequence: TGTGCCAGTAGTATAGGGGCCCTTCTCACTAGCGGGTTATCCTACAATGAGCAGTTCTTC.